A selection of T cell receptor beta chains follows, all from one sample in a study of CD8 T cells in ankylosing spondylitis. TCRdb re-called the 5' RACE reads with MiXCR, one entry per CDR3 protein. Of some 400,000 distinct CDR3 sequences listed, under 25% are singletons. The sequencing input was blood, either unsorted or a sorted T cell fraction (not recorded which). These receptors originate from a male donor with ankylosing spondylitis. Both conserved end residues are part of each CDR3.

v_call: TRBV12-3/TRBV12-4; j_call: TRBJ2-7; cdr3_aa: CASTHSRGPSSYEQYF
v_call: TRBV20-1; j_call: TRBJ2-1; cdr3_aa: CSARDLGRGAYNEQFF
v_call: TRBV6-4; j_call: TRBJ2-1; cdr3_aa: CASSLQGSGDEQFF
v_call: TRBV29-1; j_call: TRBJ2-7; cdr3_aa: CSVVAQSYEQYF
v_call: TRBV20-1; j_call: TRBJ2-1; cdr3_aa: CSASWDAGSYNEQFF
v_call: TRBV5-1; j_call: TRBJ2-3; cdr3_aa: CASSETLQGRVTDTQYF
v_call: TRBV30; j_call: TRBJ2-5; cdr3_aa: CAWTERGETQYF
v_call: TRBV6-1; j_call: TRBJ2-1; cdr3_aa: CASSESRLAAKFF
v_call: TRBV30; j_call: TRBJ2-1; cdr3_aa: CAWNGGGIYNEQFF
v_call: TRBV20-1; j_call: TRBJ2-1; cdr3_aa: CSATGQGFGDEQFF
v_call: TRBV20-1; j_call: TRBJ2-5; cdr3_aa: CSATLELGLLTQYF
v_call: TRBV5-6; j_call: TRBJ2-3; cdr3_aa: CASSFLVREHTDTQYF
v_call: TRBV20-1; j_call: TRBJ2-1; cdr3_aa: CSARKSNEQFF
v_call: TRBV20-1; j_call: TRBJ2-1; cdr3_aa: CSLSGGGSPNYNEQFF
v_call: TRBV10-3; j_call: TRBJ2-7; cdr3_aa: CAISEGRTGPSYEQYF
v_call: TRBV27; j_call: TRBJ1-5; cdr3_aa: CASSPSDFGQPQHF
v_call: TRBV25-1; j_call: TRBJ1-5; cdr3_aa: CASRQGNDQPQHF
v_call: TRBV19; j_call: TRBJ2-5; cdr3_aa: CASSTGLSETQYF
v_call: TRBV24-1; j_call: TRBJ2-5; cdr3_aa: CATSGPRETQYF
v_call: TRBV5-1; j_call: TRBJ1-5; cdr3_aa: CASSLEGRVHQPQHF
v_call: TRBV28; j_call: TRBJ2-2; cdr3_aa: CAGGTVNTGELFF
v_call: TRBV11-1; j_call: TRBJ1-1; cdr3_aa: CASSFGTAGTEAFF
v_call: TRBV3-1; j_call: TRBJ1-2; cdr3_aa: CASSLNRGSSNYGYTF
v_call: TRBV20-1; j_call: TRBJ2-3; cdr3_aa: CSARPGTSGGFDTQYF
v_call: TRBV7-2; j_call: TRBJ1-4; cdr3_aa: CASRARDRANEKLFF
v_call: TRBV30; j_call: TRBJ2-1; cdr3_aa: CAWSQGPYNEQFF
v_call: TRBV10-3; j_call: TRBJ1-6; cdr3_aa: CAISDLGDFGSPLHF
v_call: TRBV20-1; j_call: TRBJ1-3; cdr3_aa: CSAREQGLNSGNTIYF
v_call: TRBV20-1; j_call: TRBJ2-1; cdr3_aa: CSARPGLAGKEQFF
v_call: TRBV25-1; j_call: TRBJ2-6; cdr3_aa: CASSEAGANVLTF
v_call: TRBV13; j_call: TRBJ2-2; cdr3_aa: CASSLVGGRPGELFF
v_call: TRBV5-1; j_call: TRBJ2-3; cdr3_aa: CASSGTILAGGRFAQYF
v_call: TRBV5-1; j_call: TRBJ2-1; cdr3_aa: CASSRTSGSPYNEQFF
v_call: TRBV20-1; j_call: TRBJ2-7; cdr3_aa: CSAGWVNYEQYF
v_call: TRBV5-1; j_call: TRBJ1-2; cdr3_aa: CASRLVENYGYTF
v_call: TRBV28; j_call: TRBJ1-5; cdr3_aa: CASSLFRRPGDQPQHF
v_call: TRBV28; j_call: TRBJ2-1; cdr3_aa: CASSFLERESYNEQFF
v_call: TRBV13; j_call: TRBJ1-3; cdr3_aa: CASSPSAVGNTIYF
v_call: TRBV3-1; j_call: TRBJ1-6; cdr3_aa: CASSQDPVSSGTLHF
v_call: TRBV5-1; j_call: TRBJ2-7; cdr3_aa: CASSLSSGFYEQYF
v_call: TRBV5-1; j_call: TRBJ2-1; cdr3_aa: CASSLERLGDNEQFF
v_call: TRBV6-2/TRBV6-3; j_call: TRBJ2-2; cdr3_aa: CASSSAGWSDTGELFF
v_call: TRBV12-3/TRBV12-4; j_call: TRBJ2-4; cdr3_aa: CASSIRLVSSRQYF
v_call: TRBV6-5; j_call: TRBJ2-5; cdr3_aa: CASSYSLAGETQYF
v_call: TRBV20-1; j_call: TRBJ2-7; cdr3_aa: CSARDPVGGGVEQYF
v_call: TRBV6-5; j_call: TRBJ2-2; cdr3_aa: CASSYPFGLAGDTGELFF
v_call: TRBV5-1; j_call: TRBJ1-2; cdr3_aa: CASSLNLLNYGYTF
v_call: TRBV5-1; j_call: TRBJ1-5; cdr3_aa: CASSLGTDQPQHF
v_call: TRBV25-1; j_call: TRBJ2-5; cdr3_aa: CASSRRTTPYQETQYF
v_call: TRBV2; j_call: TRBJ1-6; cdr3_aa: CASSPGGYSPLHF
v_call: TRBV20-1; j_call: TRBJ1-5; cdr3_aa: CSTGGGVNQPQHF
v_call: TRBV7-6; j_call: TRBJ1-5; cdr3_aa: CASSSGQGPSNQPQHF
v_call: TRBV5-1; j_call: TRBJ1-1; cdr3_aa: CASSLDQLNTEAFF